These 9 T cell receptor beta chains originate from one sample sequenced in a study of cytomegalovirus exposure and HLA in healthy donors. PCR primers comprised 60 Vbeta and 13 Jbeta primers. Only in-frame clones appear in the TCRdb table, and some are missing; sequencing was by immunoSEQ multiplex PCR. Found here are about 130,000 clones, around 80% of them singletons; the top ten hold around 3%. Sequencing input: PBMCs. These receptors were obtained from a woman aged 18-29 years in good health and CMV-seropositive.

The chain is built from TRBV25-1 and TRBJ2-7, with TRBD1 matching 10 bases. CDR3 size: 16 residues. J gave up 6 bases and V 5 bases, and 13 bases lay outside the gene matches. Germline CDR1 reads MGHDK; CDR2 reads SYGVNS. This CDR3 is CASSPGPGQGRSEQYF. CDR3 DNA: TGTGCCAGCAGTCCGGGGCCGGGACAGGGGAGGTCCGAGCAGTACTTC.

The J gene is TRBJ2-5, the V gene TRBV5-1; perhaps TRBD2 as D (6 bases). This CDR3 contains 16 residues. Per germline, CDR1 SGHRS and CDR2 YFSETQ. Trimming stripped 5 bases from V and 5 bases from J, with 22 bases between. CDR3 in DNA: TGCGCCAGCAGTCCCCGGGGAGTAGCGGAACGGGAGACCCAGTACTTC. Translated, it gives CASSPRGVAERETQYF.

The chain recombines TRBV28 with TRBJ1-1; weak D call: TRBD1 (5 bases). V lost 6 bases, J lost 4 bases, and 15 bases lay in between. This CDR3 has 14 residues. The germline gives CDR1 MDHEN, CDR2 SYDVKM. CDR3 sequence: CASSTPQGGTEAFF. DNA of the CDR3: TGTGCCAGCAGCACCCCCCAGGGCGGCACTGAAGCTTTCTTT.

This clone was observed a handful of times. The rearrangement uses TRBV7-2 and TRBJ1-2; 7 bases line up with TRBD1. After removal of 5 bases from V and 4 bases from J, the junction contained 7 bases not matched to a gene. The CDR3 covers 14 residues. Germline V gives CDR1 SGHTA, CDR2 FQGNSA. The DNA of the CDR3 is TGTGCCAGCAGCCCTCGGGACAGTAGCTATGGCTACACCTTC. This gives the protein CASSPRDSSYGYTF.

CDR3 bases: TGTGCCAGTAGTATAGAAAGGGGCACTAATGAAAAACTGTTTTTT. Its translation is CASSIERGTNEKLFF. This sequence joins TRBV19 and TRBJ1-4; TRBD1 is a possible D gene (5 bases). Trimming cost V 0 bases and J 2 bases, with 7 bases left between them. CDR1 and CDR2 from the germline V gene are LNHDA and SQIVND (reference sequence). This CDR3 is built from 15 residues. The full variable domain, with the rest looked up from reference TRBV19 and TRBJ1-4, is DGGITQSPKYLFRKEGQNVTLSCEQNLNHDAMYWYRQDPGQGLRLIYYSQIVNDFQKGDIAEGYSVSREKKESFPLTVTSAQKNPTAFYLCASSIERGTNEKLFFGSGTQLSVL.

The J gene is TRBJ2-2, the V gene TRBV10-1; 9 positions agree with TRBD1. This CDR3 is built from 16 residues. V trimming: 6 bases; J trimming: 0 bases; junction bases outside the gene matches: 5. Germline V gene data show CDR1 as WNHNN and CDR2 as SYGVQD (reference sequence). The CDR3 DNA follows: TGCGCCAGCAGGACAGGGGGGGTGCCGAACACCGGGGAGCTGTTTTTT. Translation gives CASRTGGVPNTGELFF.

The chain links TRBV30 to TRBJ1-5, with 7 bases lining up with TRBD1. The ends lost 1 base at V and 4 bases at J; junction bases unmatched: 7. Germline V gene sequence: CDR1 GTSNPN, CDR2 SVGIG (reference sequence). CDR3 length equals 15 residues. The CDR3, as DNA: TGTGCCTGGAGTGCGAAGGGGACAGAGAATCAGCCCCAGCATTTT. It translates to CAWSAKGTENQPQHF.

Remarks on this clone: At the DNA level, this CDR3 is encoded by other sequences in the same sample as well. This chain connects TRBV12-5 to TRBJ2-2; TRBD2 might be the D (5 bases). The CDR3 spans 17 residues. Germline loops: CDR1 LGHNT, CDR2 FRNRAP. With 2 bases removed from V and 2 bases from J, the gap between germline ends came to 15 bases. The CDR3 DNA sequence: TGTGCTAGTGGTTTGCCCCGCGGAGGTGGCAACACCGGGGAGCTGTTTTTT. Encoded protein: CASGLPRGGGNTGELFF.

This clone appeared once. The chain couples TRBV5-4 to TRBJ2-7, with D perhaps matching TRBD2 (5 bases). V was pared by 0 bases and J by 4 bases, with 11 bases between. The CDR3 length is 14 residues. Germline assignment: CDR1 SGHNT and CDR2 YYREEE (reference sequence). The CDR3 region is CASSLAGGGYEQYF. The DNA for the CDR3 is TGTGCCAGCAGCTTGGCCGGTGGCGGGTACGAGCAGTACTTC.